The 10 T cell receptor beta chains given below trace back to one sample, sequenced in a study of shared clonotypes between healthy human individuals. This table comes from immunoSEQ multiplex PCR, and its TCRdb copy is limited to in-frame clones, with some not included. The repertoire holds 550,000 to 650,000 clones, with about 95% as singletons. Positively selected for CCR7, the CD45RO-negative cells used as naive CD8 cells excluded terminally differentiated effector memory CD45RA+ cells. Sequencing was performed on naive CD8+ T cells sorted from blood. The receptor source for this set is a woman aged 25 to 39 in good health.

The CDR3 loop is CASSGRDHEADTQYF. CDR3 DNA sequence: TGTGCCAGCAGCGGCCGGGACCATGAGGCAGATACGCAGTATTTT. This chain connects TRBV11-2 to TRBJ2-3; D possibly matches TRBD1 or TRBD2 (5 bases each). Per germline, CDR1 SGHAT and CDR2 FQNNGV. The germline V and J ends were trimmed by 5 bases and 4 bases, with 16 bases remaining between them. This CDR3 has 15 amino acids. Combining the CDR3 with reference TRBV11-2 and TRBJ2-3 gives the whole variable domain EAGVAQSPRYKIIEKRQSVAFWCNPISGHATLYWYQQILGQGPKLLIQFQNNGVVDDSQLPKDRFSAERLKGVDSTLKIQPAKLEDSAVYLCASSGRDHEADTQYFGPGTRLTVL.

The V and J genes are TRBV5-4 and TRBJ1-1; 7 positions match TRBD1. From germline, CDR1 is SGHNT and CDR2 YYREEE (reference sequence). The length of the CDR3 is 14 residues. Unmatched junction bases numbered 4, after V lost 4 bases and J lost 1 base. This chain's CDR3 is CASSTDRENTEAFF. CDR3 coding DNA: TGTGCCAGCAGCACCGACAGGGAGAACACTGAAGCTTTCTTT.

The gene calls are TRBV28 and TRBJ1-1; no firm D call. From germline, CDR1 is MDHEN and CDR2 SYDVKM. Trimming took off 3 bases at V and 4 bases at J, with 6 bases between the two ends. This CDR3 spans 12 amino acids. For the CDR3, the DNA is TGTGCCAGCAGTTTTGGCAGCACTGAAGCTTTCTTT. Residues: CASSFGSTEAFF. Looking up the rest from reference TRBV28 and TRBJ1-1 gives the full variable domain: DVKVTQSSRYLVKRTGEKVFLECVQDMDHENMFWYRQDPGLGLRLIYFSYDVKMKEKGDIPEGYSVSREKKERFSLILESASTNQTSMYLCASSFGSTEAFFGQGTRLTVV.

The V call is TRBV5-5, the J call TRBJ2-3, with 7 bases identical to TRBD2. Germline-derived CDR1 and CDR2 are SGHKS and YYEKEE (reference sequence). The CDR3 sequence is 15 residues long. V lost 2 bases and J lost 5; bases outside the gene matches: 8. The CDR3 DNA is TGTGCCAGCAGCTTCCCTAGCGGCCCCAGAGATACGCAGTATTTT. Residues: CASSFPSGPRDTQYF.

This rearrangement joins TRBV28 to TRBJ1-2; D uncertain. CDR1 and CDR2 (germline): MDHEN, SYDVKM. V lost 2 bases and J lost 2, with 9 bases in between. The CDR3 has 14 amino acids. DNA for the CDR3: TGTGCCAGCAGTTTAAGGAACCGGAACTATGGCTACACCTTC. Translation: CASSLRNRNYGYTF.

CDR3 nucleotide sequence: TGTGCCAGCAGTTTGACAGCTTTGTATCAGCCCCAGCATTTT. This sequence encodes CASSLTALYQPQHF. The gene calls are TRBV27 and TRBJ1-5, with a weak D call TRBD1 (5 bases). The CDR3 is 14 residues long. The V end was cut by 3 bases, the J end by 5 bases, with 11 bases between. CDR1 MNHEY and CDR2 SMNVEV come from the germline V gene (reference sequence).

This sequence joins TRBV25-1 and TRBJ1-2; D remains ambiguous. Germline CDR1 MGHDK, CDR2 SYGVNS. The CDR3 has 14 residues. Trimming cost V 1 base and J 0 bases, with 6 bases left between them. This CDR3 reads CASSESLANYGYTF. DNA for the CDR3: TGTGCCAGCAGTGAATCCCTCGCTAACTATGGCTACACCTTC.

The V and J genes are TRBV4-1 and TRBJ2-6; possible D gene TRBD2, 6 bases. CDR1 MGHRA and CDR2 YSYEKL come from the germline V gene. The germline V and J ends were trimmed by 1 base and 1 base, with 8 bases remaining between them. The CDR3 is made up of 16 amino acids. The CDR3 sequence is CASSQGAGSGANVLTF. The CDR3 coding sequence is TGCGCCAGCAGCCAAGGCGCGGGGTCTGGGGCCAACGTCCTGACTTTC.

V gene TRBV5-6 combines with J gene TRBJ1-1; D is perhaps TRBD1 (5 bases). The CDR3 loop spans 14 amino acids. V was shortened by 5 bases and J by 2 bases, with 13 bases between the two germline ends. Germline CDR1 SGHDT, CDR2 YYEEEE. The CDR3 DNA reads TGTGCCAGCAGGCAGGGAGGCGAAAACACTGAAGCTTTCTTT. It translates to CASRQGGENTEAFF.

This chain links TRBV30 with TRBJ2-7; D is unclear. The CDR3 is 13 residues long. The germline CDR1 and CDR2 sequences are GTSNPN and SVGIG (reference sequence). V gave up 2 bases and J gave up 1 base, with 9 bases separating them. CDR3 sequence: CAWSYGVSYEQYF. Written as DNA, the CDR3 is TGTGCCTGGAGTTATGGGGTTTCCTACGAGCAGTACTTC.